These 32 T cell receptor beta chains originate from one sample sequenced in a study of blood T cell repertoires in COVID-19. The data were produced by immunoSEQ multiplex PCR, yet TCRdb's version contains in-frame clones alone and is incomplete. The data hold about 250,000 clones, with over 70% observed a single time. Sequenced input: peripheral blood. The receptors come from a woman older than 75 with acute or convalescent COVID-19.

This clone appeared once. The gene calls are TRBV3-1 (or the pseudogene TRBV3-2) and TRBJ2-7, with TRBD1 matching 9 bases. Trimming removed 4 bases from V and 2 bases from J; junction bases left unmatched: 6. The CDR3 consists of 15 residues. CDR1 is LGHDT and CDR2 is YNNKEL in the germline V gene (reference sequence). CDR3 amino acids: CASSRRGQGTYEQYF. The CDR3 region has the DNA TGTGCCAGCAGCCGTCGCGGACAGGGGACCTACGAGCAGTACTTC.

The chain joins TRBV9 to TRBJ2-1; D is undetermined. The CDR3 covers 14 residues. V shed 0 bases and J shed 7 bases, with 11 bases lying between them. Germline CDR1 SGDLS, CDR2 YYNGEE. The CDR3 is CASSVDNFPNEQFF. CDR3 DNA sequence: TGTGCCAGCAGCGTAGATAACTTCCCGAATGAGCAGTTCTTC.

This rearrangement joins TRBV2 to TRBJ1-5; D might be TRBD1 (5 bases). Trimming stripped 2 bases from V and 6 bases from J, with 11 bases between. Germline CDR1 SNHLY, CDR2 FYNNEI. The CDR3 has 14 amino acids. The CDR3 here is CASSESREGQPQHF. The CDR3 coding sequence is TGTGCCAGCAGTGAATCCAGGGAGGGTCAGCCCCAGCATTTT.

This rearrangement joins TRBV6-5 to TRBJ1-2, with D perhaps TRBD1 (5 bases). The CDR3 has 13 residues. Germline V gene sequence: CDR1 MNHEY, CDR2 SVGAGI. V was cut by 6 bases and J by 4 bases, with 12 bases left in between. The CDR3 reads CASRKAGGYGYTF. The CDR3 DNA sequence: TGTGCCAGCAGGAAGGCGGGGGGCTATGGCTACACCTTC.

V gene TRBV7-3 combines with J gene TRBJ2-2; 8 bases map to TRBD2. V lost 10 bases to trimming and J lost 0 bases; unmatched junction nucleotides: 4. The CDR3 covers 14 residues. CDR1 and CDR2 from the germline V gene are SGHTA and FQGTGA. The CDR3 region is CATSTSANTGELFF. DNA of the CDR3: TGTGCCACCTCGACTAGCGCGAACACCGGGGAGCTGTTTTTT.

V and J are TRBV5-4 and TRBJ2-1, with 7 bases identical to TRBD2. J was trimmed by 2 bases and V by 0 bases; bases with no gene match: 5. Germline V gene sequence: CDR1 SGHNT, CDR2 YYREEE (reference sequence). The CDR3 consists of 16 residues. CDR3 DNA sequence: TGTGCCAGCAGCTTGGATCTAGCGGACGCCTACAATGAGCAGTTCTTC. It is translated as CASSLDLADAYNEQFF.

The V gene is TRBV3-1 (or the pseudogene TRBV3-2), the J gene TRBJ1-1, with D hard to call. The CDR3 length is 14 residues. V lost 0 bases, J lost 6 bases, and 11 bases lay in between. CDR1 is LGHDT, CDR2 YNNKEL, per germline (reference sequence). The CDR3 loop reads CASSQDLGGSEAFF. The CDR3 DNA follows: TGTGCCAGCAGCCAAGATTTAGGAGGGTCTGAAGCTTTCTTT.

The chain uses TRBV13 and TRBJ1-4; 7 bases fit TRBD1. Trimming took 5 bases from V and 4 from J; bases not matched to a gene: 7. The CDR3 runs 15 residues. The germline CDR1 and CDR2 sequences are PRHDT and FYEKMQ (reference sequence). CDR3 sequence reads: CASSPSTGSNEKLFF. In DNA form, the CDR3 reads TGTGCCAGCAGCCCTTCGACAGGGAGTAATGAAAAACTGTTTTTT.

The sample holds a few counts of this clone. The rearrangement links TRBV5-8 to TRBJ2-3; 7 nucleotides match TRBD1. Trimming took 0 bases from V and 0 from J; bases not matched to a gene: 1. Germline-derived CDR1 and CDR2 are SGHTS and YDEGEE. The length of the CDR3 is 15 residues. CDR3 sequence reads: CASSLGQGSTDTQYF. The CDR3, as DNA: TGTGCCAGCAGCTTGGGACAGGGTAGCACAGATACGCAGTATTTT.

The chain recombines TRBV5-4 with TRBJ1-2; TRBD1 matches at 7 bases. The length of the CDR3 is 12 residues. V was pared by 3 bases and J by 8 bases, with 4 bases of the junction left unmatched. Germline V gene data show CDR1 as SGHNT and CDR2 as YYREEE (reference sequence). The CDR3 is CASSSTGRGYTF. The CDR3 coding sequence is TGTGCCAGCAGCTCGACAGGGAGGGGCTACACCTTC.

The V and J genes are TRBV5-6 and TRBJ1-1; TRBD1 matches at 7 bases. Germline V gives CDR1 SGHDT, CDR2 YYEEEE. V dropped 2 bases and J dropped 4; count of bases not matched to a gene: 5. The CDR3 extends over 14 amino acids. DNA of the CDR3: TGTGCCAGCAGCTTTAGACAGGGAGGCACTGAAGCTTTCTTT. This sequence encodes CASSFRQGGTEAFF.

The CDR3 DNA reads as TGTGCCAGCAGTGGTAGGACTAGCGGATTCCAAGAGACCCAGTACTTC. Its protein product is CASSGRTSGFQETQYF. V usage is TRBV6-1 and J usage is TRBJ2-5, with 10 bases aligning to TRBD2. CDR1 and CDR2 from the germline V gene are MNHNS and SASEGT. J gave up 1 base and V 4 bases, and 6 bases lay outside the gene matches. This CDR3 is built from 16 residues.

The rearrangement links TRBV19 to TRBJ2-5; 8 bases match TRBD2. Trimming cost V 8 bases and J 0 bases; bases outside gene matches: 8. The CDR3 length is 15 residues. In germline, CDR1 is LNHDA, CDR2 SQIVND (reference sequence). The CDR3 DNA reads TGTGCCAGTTCAGCGGGGGCCAGGTACCAAGAGACCCAGTACTTC. Its translation: CASSAGARYQETQYF.

V gene TRBV19 combines with J gene TRBJ2-2, with TRBD2 matching 9 bases. The ends lost 6 bases at V and 4 bases at J; junction bases unmatched: 12. The germline V gene has CDR1 LNHDA and CDR2 SQIVND (reference sequence). This CDR3 is built from 17 residues. CDR3 in amino acids: CASSYAGGPSGTGELFF. In nucleotides, the CDR3 is TGTGCCAGTAGCTACGCGGGAGGGCCGTCGGGCACCGGGGAGCTGTTTTTT.

This clone came up once. CDR3 residues: CASSFVSALEGEKLFF. The CDR3 DNA sequence: TGTGCCAGCAGTTTTGTTAGCGCCCTAGAGGGAGAAAAACTGTTTTTT. The V gene is TRBV28, the J gene TRBJ1-4, with D uncertain. Deletions cut 3 bases from V and 8 bases from J, with 19 bases between. The CDR3 covers 16 residues. Germline-derived CDR1 and CDR2 are MDHEN and SYDVKM.

The rearrangement uses TRBV18 and TRBJ2-7; TRBD2 aligns across 10 bases. V lost 6 bases to trimming and J lost 0 bases; unmatched junction nucleotides: 5. The CDR3 has 15 amino acids. Germline values: CDR1 KGHSH, CDR2 LQKENI. In DNA, the CDR3 is TGTGCCAGCTCCTCCGGGACTAGCGCCTCCTACGAGCAGTACTTC. Translated: CASSSGTSASYEQYF. The whole variable domain, filled in from reference TRBV18 and TRBJ2-7, reads NAGVMQNPRHLVRRRGQEARLRCSPMKGHSHVYWYRQLPEEGLKFMVYLQKENIIDESGMPKERFSAEFPKEGPSILRIQQVVRGDSAAYFCASSSGTSASYEQYFGPGTRLTVT.

This clone was observed a few times. Relative to the germline gene, one junction end is altered; a read error may explain this. The rearrangement links TRBV18 to TRBJ1-1, with 8 bases identical to TRBD1. The CDR3 totals 14 residues. Germline-derived CDR1 and CDR2 are KGHSH and LQKENI. The CDR3 is CASSPTKDNRDRSF. The CDR3 region has the DNA TGTGCCAGCTCACCAACTAAAGATAATCGGGACAGGTCATTT.

The chain employs TRBV27 and TRBJ2-1, with 14 bases that match TRBD2. The germline gives CDR1 MNHEY, CDR2 SMNVEV (reference sequence). V was pared by 5 bases and J by 3 bases, with 12 bases of the junction left unmatched. This CDR3 comprises 19 residues. CDR3 nucleotide sequence: TGTGCCAGCAGTCCCCTGGCGGGACTAGCGGGAGTAATCTACAATGAGCAGTTCTTC. Protein: CASSPLAGLAGVIYNEQFF.

The chain joins TRBV30 to TRBJ1-1; D may be TRBD1 (6 bases). CDR1 and CDR2 from the germline V gene are GTSNPN and SVGIG (reference sequence). V lost 0 bases and J 5 bases, leaving 28 bases between the germline ends. The CDR3 is 19 residues long. This chain's CDR3 is CAWSVRDRMNAAGCTEAFF. CDR3 DNA: TGTGCCTGGAGTGTTAGAGACAGGATGAACGCGGCAGGGTGTACTGAAGCTTTCTTT.

This rearrangement joins TRBV19 to TRBJ2-1; tentative D call: TRBD1 (6 bases). There are 14 residues in the CDR3. Deletions cut 7 bases from V and 2 bases from J, with 12 bases between. CDR1 and CDR2 (germline): LNHDA, SQIVND (reference sequence). This CDR3 reads CASTTGPTYNEQFF. The CDR3 DNA sequence: TGTGCCAGTACAACAGGGCCTACCTACAATGAGCAGTTCTTC.

The rearrangement uses TRBV5-5 and TRBJ1-2; 7 bases are shared with TRBD1. Germline V gene lookup returns CDR1 SGHKS and CDR2 YYEKEE (reference sequence). CDR3 length equals 15 residues. V shed 4 bases and J 6 bases; nucleotides not matched to a gene: 12. The CDR3 nucleotides are TGTGCCAGCAGCCAGGGACAGTCGAGGATTAATGGCTACACCTTC. This sequence encodes CASSQGQSRINGYTF.

This clone was picked up one time. This rearrangement joins TRBV2 to TRBJ2-5; the match to TRBD1 covers 9 bases. V dropped 6 bases and J dropped 5; count of bases not matched to a gene: 7. Germline CDR1 is SNHLY and CDR2 is FYNNEI. The CDR3 spans 14 residues. CDR3 region: CASRPTGGAETQYF. The CDR3 DNA reads as TGTGCCAGCAGACCTACAGGGGGCGCGGAGACCCAGTACTTC. Supplemented by reference TRBV2 and TRBJ2-5, the full variable domain reads EPEVTQTPSHQVTQMGQEVILRCVPISNHLYFYWYRQILGQKVEFLVSFYNNEISEKSEIFDDQFSVERPDGSNFTLKIRSTKLEDSAMYFCASRPTGGAETQYFGPGTRLLVL.

This clone showed up many times. The V gene is TRBV7-2, the J gene TRBJ1-3, with D possibly being TRBD1 (6 bases). This CDR3 is 16 amino acids long. Per germline, CDR1 SGHTA and CDR2 FQGNSA. Trimming removed 5 bases from V and 0 bases from J, with 14 bases in between. The CDR3 region is CASSRDNGPSGNTIYF. CDR3 DNA: TGTGCCAGCAGCCGGGACAACGGGCCCTCTGGAAACACCATATATTTT.

The chain has TRBV2 and TRBJ2-1; 8 bases map to TRBD2. The CDR3 consists of 15 residues. J lost 9 bases, V lost 6 bases, and 13 bases had no gene match. Germline values: CDR1 SNHLY, CDR2 FYNNEI. CDR3 region: CASRPQSGGNSEQFF. Here the CDR3 DNA reads TGTGCCAGCAGGCCCCAAAGCGGGGGCAACTCTGAGCAGTTCTTC. Full variable domain (missing parts from reference TRBV2 and TRBJ2-1): EPEVTQTPSHQVTQMGQEVILRCVPISNHLYFYWYRQILGQKVEFLVSFYNNEISEKSEIFDDQFSVERPDGSNFTLKIRSTKLEDSAMYFCASRPQSGGNSEQFFGPGTRLTVL.

The V and J genes are TRBV5-1 and TRBJ2-3; 10 bases agree with TRBD2. Germline CDR1 SGHRS, CDR2 YFSETQ. This CDR3 is 15 amino acids long. V lost 5 bases to trimming and J lost 0 bases; unmatched junction nucleotides: 3. The CDR3 here is CASSRAGGSTDTQYF. CDR3 bases: TGCGCCAGCAGTCGAGCGGGAGGGAGCACAGATACGCAGTATTTT.

This chain joins TRBV14 and TRBJ2-2, with D possibly matching TRBD2 (5 bases). Trimming pared 2 bases from V and 8 bases from J, leaving 9 bases between. CDR1 and CDR2 (germline): SGHDN, FVKESK. This CDR3 comprises 13 residues. The CDR3 DNA sequence: TGTGCCAGCAGCCAAATGACTATTGGGGAGCTGTTTTTT. Protein product: CASSQMTIGELFF. Drawing the rest from reference TRBV14 and TRBJ2-2, the complete variable domain is EAGVTQFPSHSVIEKGQTVTLRCDPISGHDNLYWYRRVMGKEIKFLLHFVKESKQDESGMPNNRFLAERTGGTYSTLKVQPAELEDSGVYFCASSQMTIGELFFGEGSRLTVL.

The gene calls are TRBV5-4 and TRBJ2-3; a weak D match, TRBD2 (6 bases). CDR1 and CDR2 from the germline V gene are SGHNT and YYREEE (reference sequence). The CDR3 totals 14 residues. The V end lost 8 bases, the J end lost 0 bases, and 13 bases lay between the germline ends. CDR3 sequence reads: CASRESPSTDTQYF. The CDR3 DNA is TGTGCCAGTCGGGAGTCACCTAGCACAGATACGCAGTATTTT.

This chain joins TRBV7-3 and TRBJ2-1; D may be TRBD2 (6 bases). The germline V gene encodes CDR1 SGHTA and CDR2 FQGTGA. The CDR3 contains 13 residues. V was cut by 5 bases and J by 4 bases, with 9 bases left in between. The CDR3 here is CASSEREYNEQFF. The CDR3 DNA sequence: TGTGCCAGCAGCGAACGGGAGTACAATGAGCAGTTCTTC.

This clone has a single count. The chain links TRBV3-1 (or the pseudogene TRBV3-2) to TRBJ2-7; 10 bases map to TRBD2. Trimming took 8 bases from V and 10 from J; bases not matched to a gene: 14. CDR1 and CDR2 (germline): LGHDT, YNNKEL (reference sequence). The CDR3 loop spans 14 amino acids. The CDR3 sequence is CASAVLDTSGVQYF. For the CDR3, the DNA is TGTGCCAGCGCTGTACTCGATACTAGCGGGGTACAGTACTTC.

A few counts support this clone. The rearrangement joins TRBV27 to TRBJ1-4; D unresolved. V gave up 9 bases and J gave up 0 bases, with 14 bases separating them. The germline gives CDR1 MNHEY, CDR2 SMNVEV (reference sequence). The CDR3 extends over 15 amino acids. The CDR3 sequence is CARGRESATNEKLFF. The CDR3 DNA reads TGTGCCAGGGGAAGGGAGTCTGCAACTAATGAAAAACTGTTTTTT.

The chain recombines TRBV7-2 with TRBJ2-7; D is unclear. Between the trimmed V and J ends, which lost 5 bases and 5 bases, there was a span of 16 bases. The CDR3 is made up of 14 amino acids. Germline-derived CDR1 and CDR2 are SGHTA and FQGNSA. CDR3 in DNA: TGTGCCAGCAGCCCACTTCTAGTGGATCACGAGCAGTACTTC. Translation: CASSPLLVDHEQYF.

This chain joins TRBV6-4 and TRBJ2-7; a weak D match, TRBD1 (6 bases). V dropped 9 bases and J dropped 1 base, with 19 bases sitting between them. Germline CDR1 MRHNA, CDR2 SNTAGT. The CDR3 totals 15 residues. CDR3 amino acids: CARPRGQRFSYEQYF. DNA for the CDR3: TGTGCCAGACCCCGAGGACAGCGATTTTCCTACGAGCAGTACTTC.